Listed below are T cell receptor beta chains from one sample, sequenced in a study of T cells in Graves' hyperthyroidism and ophthalmopathy. TCRdb recomputed calls from the multiplex PCR reads with MiXCR, one row per CDR3 protein. Here the sample spans roughly 500,000 distinct CDR3 sequences, 20% to 25% being singletons. Sequenced sample: blood. Receptor source: a woman in her seventies with Graves' ophthalmopathy. Both conserved end residues are part of each CDR3. D genes are given only for firm matches. Not all rows give a size; the values are once, few, many and, for expanded clones, a class.

v_call,j_call,d_call,clone_size,cdr3_aa,cdr3_nt
TRBV4-1,TRBJ2-3,NA,NA,CASSHRVGRGTDTQYF,TGCGCCAGCAGCCACCGAGTGGGCAGGGGCACAGATACGCAGTATTTT
TRBV2,TRBJ1-5,NA,many,CASGGLGSNQPQHF,TGTGCCAGCGGGGGGCTGGGGAGCAATCAGCCCCAGCATTTT
TRBV3-1,TRBJ2-7,NA,few,CASSQRGLSSYEQYF,TGTGCCAGCAGCCAAAGGGGACTTAGCTCCTACGAGCAGTACTTC
TRBV19,TRBJ1-5,NA,few,CASSPRGGVDNQPQHF,TGTGCCAGTAGTCCCCGGGGAGGGGTTGACAATCAGCCCCAGCATTTT
TRBV3-1,TRBJ1-4,TRBD1,NA,CASSLRGTNEKLFF,TGTGCCAGCAGTCTCAGGGGGACTAATGAAAAACTGTTTTTT
TRBV7-2,TRBJ1-1,NA,many,CASRVSQGGDTEAFF,TGTGCCAGCAGAGTAAGTCAGGGAGGGGACACTGAAGCTTTCTTT
TRBV12-3/TRBV12-4,TRBJ2-7,NA,NA,CASSPAPQGSYEQYF,TGTGCCAGCAGTCCCGCCCCGCAGGGATCCTACGAGCAGTACTTC
TRBV6-6,TRBJ2-1,TRBD1,few,CASSYGLTDRDRGQFF,TGTGCCAGCAGTTACGGGTTAACCGATCGGGACAGGGGGCAGTTCTTC
TRBV5-1,TRBJ2-7,NA,NA,CASSSSEGSKQYF,TGCGCCAGCAGCTCCTCCGAGGGTTCCAAGCAGTACTTC
TRBV27,TRBJ1-2,NA,NA,CASSLNRVHGYTF,TGTGCCAGCAGTTTAAACAGGGTTCATGGCTACACCTTC
TRBV11-3,TRBJ2-7,NA,NA,CASSLGYRLGEQYF,TGTGCCAGCAGCTTAGGGTATCGGCTTGGCGAGCAGTACTTC
TRBV5-1,TRBJ2-3,TRBD1,NA,CASSLTGGWWADTQYF,TGCGCCAGCAGCTTGACAGGGGGCTGGTGGGCAGATACGCAGTATTTT
TRBV6-2/TRBV6-3,TRBJ2-5,NA,NA,CASSSPWETQYF,TGTGCCAGCAGCAGCCCCTGGGAGACCCAGTACTTC
TRBV28,TRBJ2-3,NA,many,CASSFPRDRPSTDTQYF,TGTGCCAGCAGTTTCCCCCGTGACAGGCCTAGCACAGATACGCAGTATTTT
TRBV6-1,TRBJ1-2,TRBD1,NA,CASSHTPTGTKSGYTF,TGTGCCAGCAGTCATACTCCGACAGGGACTAAAAGTGGCTACACCTTC
TRBV12-3/TRBV12-4,TRBJ1-1,NA,NA,CASSFIGLGGEAFF,TGTGCCAGCAGTTTTATTGGTCTTGGGGGTGAAGCTTTCTTT
TRBV11-2,TRBJ2-7,NA,many,CASSLLHSYEQYF,TGTGCCAGCAGCTTACTCCACTCCTACGAGCAGTACTTC
TRBV27,TRBJ2-3,NA,NA,CASSHATTDAQYF,TGTGCCAGCAGCCACGCAACCACAGATGCGCAGTATTTT
TRBV29-1,TRBJ1-1,NA,many,CSVEGGRGYTEAFF,TGCAGCGTTGAAGGCGGCAGGGGCTACACTGAAGCTTTCTTT
TRBV20-1,TRBJ2-2,NA,NA,CSAPPGSTGELFF,TGCAGTGCTCCCCCAGGAAGCACCGGGGAGCTGTTTTTT
TRBV29-1,TRBJ1-1,NA,NA,CSVLDVNTEAFF,TGCAGCGTCTTAGACGTAAACACTGAAGCTTTCTTT
TRBV5-1,TRBJ1-5,NA,NA,CASSPQGGDNQPQHF,TGCGCCAGCAGCCCTCAAGGGGGGGACAATCAGCCCCAGCATTTT
TRBV18,TRBJ2-2,NA,NA,CASSRDFGLFF,TGTGCCAGCTCACGGGACTTCGGGCTGTTTTTT
TRBV3-1,TRBJ1-5,NA,NA,CASSRGVSSPQHF,TGTGCCAGCAGCCGCGGGGTGAGTTCGCCCCAGCATTTT
TRBV19,TRBJ2-3,TRBD2,once,CASSGGAGGGTDTQYF,TGTGCCAGTAGTGGGGGAGCGGGAGGAGGAACAGATACGCAGTATTTT
TRBV12-3/TRBV12-4,TRBJ1-2,NA,many,CASSLLSGAGGYTF,TGTGCCAGCAGTTTATTGTCGGGGGCCGGGGGCTACACCTTC
TRBV2,TRBJ1-1,NA,many,CASSEQGQNTEAFF,TGTGCCAGCAGTGAACAAGGACAGAACACTGAAGCTTTCTTT
TRBV28,TRBJ2-3,NA,many,CASSRNTQYF,TGTGCCAGCAGTAGGAATACGCAGTATTTT
TRBV29-1,TRBJ1-4,TRBD1,NA,CSVFTGGLGEKLFF,TGCAGCGTATTTACAGGGGGGTTAGGAGAAAAACTGTTTTTT
TRBV12-5,TRBJ2-1,NA,NA,CASREGGSYNEQFF,TGTGCTAGTCGGGAAGGGGGCTCCTACAATGAGCAGTTCTTC
TRBV14,TRBJ2-3,NA,NA,CASSRLSGLTDTQYF,TGTGCCAGCAGCCGCCTTAGCGGTCTCACAGATACGCAGTATTTT
TRBV6-1,TRBJ2-1,NA,many,CASMSITYNEQFF,TGTGCCAGCATGAGCATCACCTACAATGAGCAGTTCTTC
TRBV30,TRBJ2-3,TRBD2,NA,CAWRGRRGIDTQYF,TGTGCCTGGAGGGGCAGGCGGGGGATAGATACGCAGTATTTT
TRBV18,TRBJ2-7,NA,few,CASSSSSESAQYF,TGTGCCAGCTCATCCTCCTCAGAATCAGCGCAGTACTTC
TRBV12-5,TRBJ1-2,NA,few,CASGLGSYGYTF,TGTGCTAGTGGTCTAGGAAGCTATGGCTACACCTTC
TRBV9,TRBJ1-1,NA,NA,CASSPWDGRNTEAFF,TGTGCCAGCAGCCCCTGGGACGGTCGGAACACTGAAGCTTTCTTT
TRBV7-6,TRBJ2-2,NA,NA,CASSWTPANTGELFF,TGTGCCAGCAGTTGGACACCAGCGAACACCGGGGAGCTGTTTTTT
TRBV12-3/TRBV12-4,TRBJ2-7,TRBD1,NA,CASTRGTGGVYEQYF,TGTGCCAGCACTCGAGGGACAGGGGGCGTCTACGAGCAGTACTTC
TRBV9,TRBJ2-3,TRBD2,NA,CASSVVLAATTDTQYF,TGTGCCAGCAGCGTAGTTCTAGCGGCCACCACAGATACGCAGTATTTT
TRBV7-3,TRBJ2-3,TRBD2,few,CASSLTAGGSTQYF,TGTGCCAGCAGCTTAACAGCGGGAGGGAGTACGCAGTATTTT
TRBV6-4,TRBJ2-4,NA,NA,CASRVDGHTKNIQYF,TGTGCCAGCAGAGTCGACGGCCACACCAAAAACATTCAGTACTTC
TRBV28,TRBJ2-3,NA,few,CASSGSGMVAGTDTQYF,TGTGCCAGCAGCGGAAGTGGTATGGTAGCTGGCACAGATACGCAGTATTTT
TRBV6-5,TRBJ1-1,TRBD1,NA,CASSYRQGANTEAFF,TGTGCCAGCAGTTACAGACAGGGGGCGAACACTGAAGCTTTCTTT
TRBV15,TRBJ2-5,TRBD2,few,CATSRGRLAGTQETQYF,TGTGCCACCAGCAGAGGAAGACTAGCGGGAACCCAAGAGACCCAGTACTTC